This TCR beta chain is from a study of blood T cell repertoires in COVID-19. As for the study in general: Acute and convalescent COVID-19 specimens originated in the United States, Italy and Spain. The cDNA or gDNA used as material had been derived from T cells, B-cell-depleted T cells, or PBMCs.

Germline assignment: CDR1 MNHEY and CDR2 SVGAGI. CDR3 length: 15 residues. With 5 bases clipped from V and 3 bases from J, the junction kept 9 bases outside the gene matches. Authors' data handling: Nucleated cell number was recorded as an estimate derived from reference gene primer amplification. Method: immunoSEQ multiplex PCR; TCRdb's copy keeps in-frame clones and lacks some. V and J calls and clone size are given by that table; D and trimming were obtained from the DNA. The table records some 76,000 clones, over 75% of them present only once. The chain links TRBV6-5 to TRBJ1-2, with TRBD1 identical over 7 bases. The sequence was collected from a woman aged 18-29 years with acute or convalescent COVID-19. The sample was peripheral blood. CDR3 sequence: CASSTSGTVDYGYTF. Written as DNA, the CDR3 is TGTGCCAGCAGTACCTCCGGGACAGTCGACTATGGCTACACCTTC.